The next 27 T cell receptor beta chains were all read from a single sample in a study of T cell responses to AZD1222 COVID-19 vaccine. Libraries were prepared by immunoSEQ multiplex PCR; TCRdb keeps only in-frame clonotypes and omits some of them. The sample lists 75,000 to 100,000 clones; more than 75% were seen once. The sample in question was peripheral blood, obtained on day 0 of AZD1222 vaccination. These receptors were taken from an adult in good health.

This clone was detected a few times. This chain links TRBV11-1 with TRBJ2-1; perhaps TRBD1 as D (6 bases). This CDR3 region has 15 residues. CDR1 is SGHAT and CDR2 is FQDESV in the germline V gene (reference sequence). V lost 7 bases and J lost 7, with 20 bases in between. DNA for the CDR3: TGTGCCAGCACCAACGGACAGAGGCCTAGAAATGAGCAGTTCTTC. Translated: CASTNGQRPRNEQFF.

The rearrangement joins TRBV4-1 to TRBJ1-1, with TRBD1 matching 7 bases. J lost 3 bases, V lost 1 base, and 11 bases had no gene match. Germline V CDR1 and CDR2: MGHRA, YSYEKL. This CDR3 is 17 amino acids long. This CDR3 reads CASSQAPGGTAYTEAFF. The CDR3 coding sequence is TGCGCCAGCAGCCAAGCCCCGGGGGGGACAGCTTACACTGAAGCTTTCTTT.

The J gene is TRBJ1-2, the V gene TRBV5-8; D is unresolved. Germline CDR1 reads SGHTS; CDR2 reads YDEGEE. Deletions cut 1 base from V and 7 bases from J, with 17 bases between. The CDR3 has 15 residues. In DNA, the CDR3 is TGTGCCAGCAGCTTGTTCCAAGGGAAGACGGGTGGCTACACCTTC. Translating gives CASSLFQGKTGGYTF.

The chain is built from TRBV6-5 and TRBJ1-1; TRBD1 matches 7 bases. CDR3 length: 14 residues. Germline assignment: CDR1 MNHEY and CDR2 SVGAGI. Germline trimming cut 7 bases from V and 4 bases from J; bases unmatched to any gene: 9. This CDR3 reads CASNRQGGGTEAFF. Here the CDR3 DNA reads TGTGCCAGCAACCGACAGGGAGGCGGCACTGAAGCTTTCTTT.

The J gene is TRBJ2-3, the V gene TRBV4-3; D not resolved. The CDR3 runs to 13 residues. Germline CDR1 LGHNA, CDR2 YSLEER. V gave up 4 bases and J gave up 3 bases, with 8 bases separating them. The CDR3 spells CASSLATTDTQYF. For the CDR3, the DNA is TGCGCCAGCAGCCTCGCTACGACAGATACGCAGTATTTT.

The V gene is TRBV19, the J gene TRBJ1-2, with a possible D match to TRBD1 (6 bases). The CDR3 is made up of 15 amino acids. The germline V gene has CDR1 LNHDA and CDR2 SQIVND (reference sequence). V shed 0 bases and J shed 4 bases, with 12 bases lying between them. CDR3 sequence: CASSIDSDSAYGYTF. The CDR3 nucleotides are TGTGCCAGTAGTATAGATTCGGACAGCGCCTATGGCTACACCTTC.

This chain uses TRBV6-5 with TRBJ2-3; tentatively, D is TRBD2 (6 bases). Germline CDR1 MNHEY, CDR2 SVGAGI. CDR3 size: 13 residues. The V gene lost 7 bases and the J gene lost 1 base, with 9 bases spanning the gap. CDR3: CASKASGTDTQYF. DNA of the CDR3: TGTGCCAGCAAGGCTAGCGGCACAGATACGCAGTATTTT.

The CDR3 nucleotides read TGTGCCAGCAGCGTAGATCAGGGGAACTATGGCTACACCTTC. Its protein is CASSVDQGNYGYTF. This rearrangement joins TRBV9 to TRBJ1-2, with D possibly being TRBD1 (6 bases). This CDR3 has 14 residues. Per germline, CDR1 SGDLS and CDR2 YYNGEE. Trimming left V 0 bases short and J 2 bases short, with 8 bases between.

This rearrangement joins TRBV28 to TRBJ2-2, with D perhaps matching TRBD1 (5 bases). Germline-derived CDR1 and CDR2 are MDHEN and SYDVKM. This CDR3 has 14 residues. V was cut by 2 bases and J by 1 base, with 5 bases left in between. The CDR3 loop reads CASSLRGNTGELFF. CDR3 DNA sequence: TGTGCCAGCAGTTTAAGGGGGAACACCGGGGAGCTGTTTTTT.

The J gene is TRBJ2-2, the V gene TRBV7-2, with a tentative D call TRBD1 (5 bases). The CDR3 spans 14 residues. The germline gives CDR1 SGHTA, CDR2 FQGNSA. The V gene lost 5 bases and the J gene lost 6 bases, with 13 bases spanning the gap. CDR3 DNA sequence: TGTGCCAGCAGCCTATACCAGGGATCCGGGGAGCTGTTTTTT. It yields the protein CASSLYQGSGELFF.

V gene TRBV6-5 combines with J gene TRBJ1-1; D perhaps matches TRBD1 (5 bases). Germline V gene lookup returns CDR1 MNHEY and CDR2 SVGAGI. V lost 11 bases to trimming and J lost 4 bases, with 11 bases between them. The CDR3 is 11 amino acids. The CDR3 here is CASQGSTEAFF. CDR3 nucleotide sequence: TGTGCCTCCCAGGGTTCCACTGAAGCTTTCTTT.

V is TRBV11-1 and J is TRBJ2-7; tentatively, D is TRBD1 or TRBD2 (5 bases each). The germline V and J ends were trimmed by 1 base and 4 bases, with 14 bases remaining between them. The CDR3 length is 15 residues. Germline-derived CDR1 and CDR2 are SGHAT and FQDESV (reference sequence). The DNA for the CDR3 is TGTGCCAGCAGCTTAGGGGGGACGGACCGTTACGAGCAGTACTTC. It translates to CASSLGGTDRYEQYF.

This clone was seen at least ten times. V gene TRBV24-1 combines with J gene TRBJ2-2; D is perhaps TRBD1 (6 bases). Trimming cost V 4 bases and J 4 bases, with 12 bases left between them. Germline V gene data show CDR1 as KGHDR and CDR2 as SFDVKD. CDR3 length: 15 residues. Here the CDR3 DNA reads TGTGCCACCAGTGACCGGACAGTACCCACCGGGGAGCTGTTTTTT. Amino acids: CATSDRTVPTGELFF.

A note on this clone: This same CDR3 is encoded by further DNA sequences in the sample. This sequence joins TRBV7-9 and TRBJ1-1; 8 bases map to TRBD1. V lost 3 bases and J lost 1; bases outside the gene matches: 1. CDR3 length: 14 amino acids. The germline CDR1 and CDR2 sequences are SEHNR and FQNEAQ (reference sequence). Written as DNA, the CDR3 is TGTGCCAGCAGCTTGGGGACAGGGAACACTGAAGCTTTCTTT. This translates into CASSLGTGNTEAFF.

The CDR3 reads CASSVAGGLGYQETQYF. CDR3 DNA: TGTGCCAGCAGCGTAGCTGGGGGCCTGGGGTACCAAGAGACCCAGTACTTC. The chain employs TRBV9 and TRBJ2-5; the D gene is possibly TRBD1 (6 bases). Germline V gives CDR1 SGDLS, CDR2 YYNGEE. Trimming removed 0 bases from V and 0 bases from J, with 15 bases in between. CDR3 size: 17 residues.

The rearrangement links TRBV28 to TRBJ2-7; D possibly corresponds to TRBD1 (5 bases). CDR3 length equals 12 residues. The germline V gene has CDR1 MDHEN and CDR2 SYDVKM. Trimming stripped 8 bases from V and 4 bases from J, with 12 bases between. CDR3 in DNA: TGTGCCAGCCTGGGCAGGGTTTACGAGCAGTACTTC. Translated: CASLGRVYEQYF.

The V gene is TRBV28, the J gene TRBJ1-5, with D possibly matching TRBD1 (6 bases). The CDR3 extends over 13 amino acids. V was trimmed by 6 bases and J by 7 bases, leaving 13 bases between them. CDR1 and CDR2 (germline): MDHEN, SYDVKM. CDR3 in DNA: TGTGCCAGCAGGGTAGGGGGTTGGCAGCCCCAGCATTTT. This codes for CASRVGGWQPQHF.

V gene TRBV19 combines with J gene TRBJ1-5, with D tentatively TRBD1 (6 bases). V shed 1 base and J shed 0 bases, with 19 bases lying between them. The CDR3 totals 19 residues. Per germline, CDR1 LNHDA and CDR2 SQIVND (reference sequence). The CDR3 nucleotides are TGTGCCAGTAGTATAGGGGCCCTAATGACAGGTTATAGCAATCAGCCCCAGCATTTT. Its translation is CASSIGALMTGYSNQPQHF.

This rearrangement joins TRBV13 to TRBJ1-5; the match to TRBD1 covers 8 bases. V lost 2 bases to trimming and J lost 6 bases; unmatched junction nucleotides: 6. The CDR3 runs 15 residues. Germline V gene sequence: CDR1 PRHDT, CDR2 FYEKMQ (reference sequence). CDR3 protein: CASSLFRGLGQPQHF. CDR3 nucleotides: TGTGCCAGCAGCTTATTCAGGGGGCTAGGTCAGCCCCAGCATTTT.

The rearrangement joins TRBV19 to TRBJ1-6, with D uncertain. The V end was cut by 8 bases, the J end by 9 bases, with 11 bases between. CDR3 size: 12 residues. Germline V gene lookup returns CDR1 LNHDA and CDR2 SQIVND (reference sequence). The CDR3 is CASFQQGSPLHF. The DNA of the CDR3 is TGTGCCAGTTTCCAGCAAGGTTCACCCCTCCACTTT.

This chain links TRBV7-6 with TRBJ2-5; D is perhaps TRBD1 (7 bases). The germline CDR1 and CDR2 sequences are SGHVS and FNYEAQ. This CDR3 is built from 14 residues. The ends were cut back, 5 bases at V and 4 bases at J, with 14 bases in the middle. CDR3 in amino acids: CASSPQGGAETQYF. The CDR3 coding sequence is TGTGCCAGCAGCCCGCAGGGGGGCGCAGAGACCCAGTACTTC.

The CDR3 DNA is TGTGCCAGCAGTGAGGCAGGGGAGAACACTGAAGCTTTCTTT. Residues: CASSEAGENTEAFF. The chain employs TRBV25-1 and TRBJ1-1, with D perhaps matching TRBD1 (6 bases). Germline CDR1 reads MGHDK; CDR2 reads SYGVNS. This CDR3 has 14 residues. V lost 3 bases, J lost 1 base, and 9 bases lay in between.

CDR3 nucleotide sequence: TGTGCCAGCAGCTCCAATCCCGATTTCTCCGGGACTAGCGGGGGGCCGAGCTCCTACAATGAGCAGTTCTTC. Protein: CASSSNPDFSGTSGGPSSYNEQFF. This rearrangement joins TRBV7-1 to TRBJ2-1; TRBD2 matches at 15 bases. TRBV7-1 is sorted into the ORF group, with uncertain function. The CDR3 has 24 amino acids. Losses at the gene ends were 3 bases for V and 0 bases for J; bases not matched to a gene: 21.

V is TRBV6-5 and J is TRBJ1-2; no clear D gene. V shed 7 bases and J shed 1 base, with 10 bases lying between them. From germline, CDR1 is MNHEY and CDR2 SVGAGI. The CDR3 contains 13 residues. The CDR3 loop reads CASTLTVNYGYTF. The CDR3 DNA sequence: TGTGCCAGCACCTTAACGGTTAACTATGGCTACACCTTC.

This chain links TRBV5-5 with TRBJ1-6; D remains unclear. The CDR3 extends over 13 amino acids. Per germline, CDR1 SGHKS and CDR2 YYEKEE (reference sequence). Between the trimmed V and J ends, which lost 3 bases and 7 bases, there was a span of 8 bases. The CDR3 loop is CASSSERNSPLHF. The CDR3 nucleotides read TGTGCCAGCAGCTCGGAACGGAATTCACCCCTCCACTTT.

The genes are TRBV9 and TRBJ2-7; the match to TRBD2 covers 9 bases. The V gene end was trimmed by 3 bases and the J gene end by 11 bases; junction bases not matched to a gene: 15. The CDR3 is 15 residues long. CDR1 and CDR2 (germline): SGDLS, YYNGEE. This CDR3 reads CASSAGPLAGTREYF. The CDR3 nucleotides read TGTGCCAGCAGCGCTGGCCCCCTAGCGGGGACTCGGGAGTACTTC.

The genes are TRBV21-1 and TRBJ1-4; the table's D call, TRBD1, has no DNA check behind it. TRBV21-1 is an annotated pseudogene. CDR3 size: 18 residues. The CDR3 protein is CASSPRDRVSGLGEKLFF. CDR3 bases: TGTGCCAGCAGCCCCCGGGACAGGGTGTCGGGTCTCGGTGAAAAACTGTTTTTT.